The 23 T cell receptor beta chains in this list originate from one sample, sequenced in a study of shared T cell receptors in the human thymus. Repertoires were generated with immunoSEQ multiplex PCR, while TCRdb's copy carries only in-frame clones and drops some. This table holds about 500,000 clones, approximately 80% found once. The sample also formed part of further work on human thymus T cells.

The sequencing input was thymocytes. These receptors all stem from a boy under two years old with a congenital heart defect.

The chain employs TRBV10-1 and TRBJ2-3; possible D gene TRBD2, 6 bases. The CDR3 extends over 17 amino acids. Germline lookup yields CDR1 WNHNN and CDR2 SYGVQD (reference sequence). Between the trimmed V and J ends, which lost 0 bases and 3 bases, there was a span of 16 bases. CDR3 sequence reads: CASSESRGGRDTDTQYF. The CDR3, as DNA: TGCGCCAGCAGTGAGTCCCGAGGTGGGCGGGATACAGATACGCAGTATTTT.

The chain links TRBV4-2 to TRBJ1-3; 7 positions match TRBD1. The CDR3 has 18 residues. The germline CDR1 and CDR2 sequences are LGHNA and YNFKEQ. V gave up 4 bases and J gave up 2 bases; unmatched junction bases: 14. For the CDR3, the DNA is TGTGCCAGCAGCCCCTGGGACAGCCACCGCAAAACTGGAAACACCATATATTTT. Residues: CASSPWDSHRKTGNTIYF.

The chain employs TRBV29-1 and TRBJ2-2, with D tentatively TRBD2 (5 bases). V was cut by 7 bases and J by 6 bases, with 12 bases left in between. Germline V gene lookup returns CDR1 SQVTM and CDR2 ANQGSEA. CDR3 length: 12 amino acids. This CDR3 is CSAEGLPGELFF. The CDR3 coding sequence is TGCAGCGCCGAAGGACTCCCCGGGGAGCTGTTTTTT.

The chain carries TRBV27 and TRBJ1-2; 7 nucleotides match TRBD1. The CDR3 consists of 15 residues. CDR1 and CDR2 from the germline V gene are MNHEY and SMNVEV (reference sequence). V lost 5 bases to trimming and J lost 0 bases; unmatched junction nucleotides: 6. CDR3 sequence reads: CASSLQTGTNYGYTF. For the CDR3, the DNA is TGTGCCAGCAGTCTCCAGACAGGGACTAACTATGGCTACACCTTC.

J is TRBJ2-2 and V is TRBV11-3, with 12 nucleotides matching TRBD1. CDR1 is SGHNT and CDR2 is YENEEA in the germline V gene. The trim removed 5 bases at V and 4 bases at J, leaving 8 bases unmatched. The CDR3 covers 17 residues. The CDR3 is CASSADRDRGPTGELFF. The CDR3 DNA follows: TGTGCCAGCAGCGCCGACAGGGACAGGGGGCCCACCGGGGAGCTGTTTTTT.

The chain recombines TRBV5-1 with TRBJ2-5; TRBD2 might be the D (7 bases). Germline V lookup: CDR1 SGHRS, CDR2 YFSETQ. Trimming took 2 bases from V and 5 from J, leaving 16 bases between them. This CDR3 comprises 15 residues. CDR3 in DNA: TGCGCCAGCAGCTTTTACGGGGGGCAGGGGGAGACCCAGTACTTC. Translated, it gives CASSFYGGQGETQYF.

This chain links TRBV10-3 with TRBJ2-1, with 11 bases fitting TRBD2. Germline loops: CDR1 ENHRY, CDR2 SYGVKD. The V segment lost 2 bases and the J segment 9 bases; nucleotides outside the gene matches: 15. CDR3 length: 18 amino acids. Written as DNA, the CDR3 is TGTGCCATCAGTGAGCCTCATCAAACTAGCGGGAGAGGCGGTGAGCAGTTCTTC. This gives the protein CAISEPHQTSGRGGEQFF.

V usage is TRBV7-2 and J usage is TRBJ2-7; 7 bases match TRBD2. The ends lost 5 bases at V and 6 bases at J; junction bases unmatched: 13. In germline, CDR1 is SGHTA, CDR2 FQGNSA. CDR3 length: 15 amino acids. The CDR3 nucleotides read TGTGCCAGCAGCACTCCTAAGGGAGGGGCTTCCGAGCAGTACTTC. This sequence encodes CASSTPKGGASEQYF.

V gene TRBV21-1 combines with J gene TRBJ2-7; the table's D call, TRBD1, was not checked against the DNA. TRBV21-1 corresponds to a pseudogene. This CDR3 comprises 16 residues. For the CDR3, the DNA is TGTGCCAGCAGCAAAGATCAAGGACAGACCGTCTACGAGCAGTACTTC. It specifies CASSKDQGQTVYEQYF.

The chain employs TRBV5-1 and TRBJ2-2, with TRBD1 as a possible D gene (6 bases). Per the germline V gene, CDR1 is SGHRS and CDR2 is YFSETQ. With 4 bases removed from V and 3 bases from J, the gap between germline ends came to 10 bases. This CDR3 region has 14 residues. The CDR3, as DNA: TGCGCCAGCAGCGTGTACAGGGACACCGGGGAGCTGTTTTTT. It is translated as CASSVYRDTGELFF.

This clone was detected only a few times. The CDR3 DNA reads as TGTGCCAGCAGTCCCCGGGCTAGCGTCGCCTACGAGCAGTACTTC. Translating it yields CASSPRASVAYEQYF. J is TRBJ2-7 and V is TRBV27, with D perhaps matching TRBD2 (6 bases). Germline V gene lookup returns CDR1 MNHEY and CDR2 SMNVEV (reference sequence). V lost 5 bases and J 2 bases, leaving 16 bases between the germline ends. The CDR3 loop spans 15 amino acids.

The chain combines TRBV28 with TRBJ2-7; 8 bases match TRBD2. From germline, CDR1 is MDHEN and CDR2 SYDVKM. The trim removed 7 bases at V and 3 bases at J, leaving 11 bases unmatched. This CDR3 is built from 15 residues. DNA of the CDR3: TGTGCCAGCATGGCGGGAGGCATGGGCGACTACGAGCAGTACTTC. The encoded protein is CASMAGGMGDYEQYF.

The genes are TRBV27 and TRBJ2-5; weak D call: TRBD2 (6 bases). Trimming pared 4 bases from V and 3 bases from J, leaving 18 bases between. This CDR3 contains 16 residues. Germline CDR1 is MNHEY and CDR2 is SMNVEV (reference sequence). The CDR3 spells CASSYGGYVSEETQYF. Written as DNA, the CDR3 is TGTGCCAGCAGTTATGGGGGGTATGTCTCCGAAGAGACCCAGTACTTC.

The rearrangement joins TRBV5-8 to TRBJ2-3; the match to TRBD1 covers 9 bases. CDR1 and CDR2 (germline): SGHTS, YDEGEE. V was pared by 2 bases and J by 5 bases, with 6 bases of the junction left unmatched. The CDR3 runs to 15 residues. The CDR3 spells CASSLGQGLGDTQYF. CDR3 coding DNA: TGTGCCAGCAGCTTAGGACAGGGGTTAGGAGATACGCAGTATTTT.

The chain has TRBV15 and TRBJ2-1; TRBD2 aligns across 11 bases. Germline trimming cut 0 bases from V and 6 bases from J; bases unmatched to any gene: 7. The CDR3 consists of 17 residues. Per the germline V gene, CDR1 is LNHNV and CDR2 is YYDKDF (reference sequence). In DNA, the CDR3 is TGTGCCACCAGCAGAGATCACGGTAGCGGGAGGGTCAATGAGCAGTTCTTC. This codes for CATSRDHGSGRVNEQFF.

V usage is TRBV27 and J usage is TRBJ2-1; tentative D call: TRBD2 (7 bases). Germline V gives CDR1 MNHEY, CDR2 SMNVEV (reference sequence). CDR3 length: 18 residues. Trimming left V 7 bases short and J 7 bases short, with 29 bases between. The CDR3 nucleotides are TGTGCCAGCATCCCCCGGGGAGGGGGGGCGGGAGTTGAAAATGAGCAGTTCTTC. Translation gives CASIPRGGGAGVENEQFF.

A few counts support this clone. J is TRBJ1-3 and V is TRBV7-2; D ambiguous. Looked up from germline, CDR1 is SGHTA and CDR2 is FQGNSA. Trimming pared 8 bases from V and 1 base from J, leaving 9 bases between. The CDR3 loop spans 13 amino acids. The CDR3: CASSYLSGNTIYF. As DNA, the CDR3 is TGTGCCAGCTCCTACCTATCTGGAAACACCATATATTTT.

The chain has TRBV4-2 and TRBJ2-7; 14 nucleotides align to TRBD2. The CDR3 has 18 residues. The V and J ends lost 1 base and 4 bases, in that order; junction bases with no gene match: 9. Per germline, CDR1 LGHNA and CDR2 YNFKEQ. The CDR3, as DNA: TGTGCCAGCAGCCAAGCCACCGGGACTAGCGGGAGAGCGTACGAGCAGTACTTC. It specifies CASSQATGTSGRAYEQYF.

This chain joins TRBV16 and TRBJ2-1; D unclear. The V and J ends lost 3 bases and 4 bases respectively, with 19 bases between them. Germline V CDR1 and CDR2: KGHSY, FQNENV. The CDR3 totals 17 residues. The CDR3 region is CASSHTVPHGPYNEQFF. The DNA of the CDR3 is TGTGCCAGCAGCCATACCGTACCCCATGGGCCTTACAATGAGCAGTTCTTC. Full variable domain (outside the CDR3, taken from reference TRBV16 and TRBJ2-1): GEEVAQTPKHLVRGEGQKAKLYCAPIKGHSYVFWYQQVLKNEFKFLISFQNENVFDETGMPKERFSAKCLPNSPCSLEIQATKLEDSAVYFCASSHTVPHGPYNEQFFGPGTRLTVL.

The chain combines TRBV9 with TRBJ1-3; maybe TRBD1 (6 bases). Germline lookup yields CDR1 SGDLS and CDR2 YYNGEE. The V and J ends lost 7 bases and 4 bases respectively, with 21 bases between them. This CDR3 comprises 16 residues. This CDR3 is CASARGGAHTGNTIYF. The CDR3 bases are TGTGCCAGCGCCCGTGGGGGGGCGCATACCGGAAACACCATATATTTT.

This chain joins TRBV14 and TRBJ2-5; 10 nucleotides agree with TRBD1. V shed 3 bases, J shed 1 base, and the junction held 5 bases outside the gene matches. CDR3 length: 16 residues. Germline CDR1 reads SGHDN; CDR2 reads FVKESK. CDR3 in DNA: TGTGCCAGCAGCCAGGAGACAGGGGGCTTCCAAGAGACCCAGTACTTC. Protein: CASSQETGGFQETQYF.

The chain joins TRBV28 to TRBJ2-7, with 7 bases identical to TRBD1. The CDR3 is 14 residues long. Germline loops: CDR1 MDHEN, CDR2 SYDVKM. The trim removed 6 bases at V and 4 bases at J, leaving 9 bases unmatched. The CDR3 DNA sequence: TGTGCCAGCAGCGCCCAGGACAGGCGGTACGAGCAGTACTTC. Amino acids: CASSAQDRRYEQYF.

The gene calls are TRBV5-1 and TRBJ2-7, with TRBD1 matching over 7 bases. Germline values: CDR1 SGHRS, CDR2 YFSETQ. Unmatched junction bases numbered 7, after V lost 4 bases and J lost 3 bases. This CDR3 contains 14 residues. The CDR3 is CASSRNRGRYEQYF. The CDR3 region has the DNA TGCGCCAGCAGCCGGAACAGGGGCCGCTACGAGCAGTACTTC.